This T cell receptor (beta chain) was identified in a study of blood T cell repertoires in COVID-19. Cohorts were assigned according to the clinical history that participants reported. Among Cohort 3 donors, those recovered had two negative PCRs, clearance, or symptom resolution. Per the study methods: Amplification with reference gene primers provided the estimates of nucleated cell counts. TCRdb keeps only in-frame clones here, not all; method: immunoSEQ multiplex PCR. V and J calls and clone size are as listed in that table; D and trimming were resolved from the DNA. The sample shows 95,000 to 150,000 clones, about four fifths of them seen only once. The V end lost 0 bases, the J end lost 1 base, and 7 bases lay between the germline ends. This CDR3 is 15 amino acids long. CDR1 SGDLS and CDR2 YYNGEE come from the germline V gene.

The sequence derives from a woman aged 25-40 years who had recovered from COVID-19. This rearrangement joins TRBV9 to TRBJ2-2; D is perhaps TRBD1 (5 bases). The sequenced sample consisted of PBMCs or T cells enriched from blood (not recorded which). This CDR3 reads CASSVAGLNTGELFF. CDR3 DNA: TGTGCCAGCAGCGTAGCAGGGCTGAACACCGGGGAGCTGTTTTTT.